This T cell receptor beta chain is drawn from a study of OX40 agonist ivuxolimab in advanced cancers. Study observations and caveats: Among the lowest peripheral clonal expansion occurred in 0.1-3.0 mg/kg partial responders.

Concerning this clone: Its matching antigen is unknown.

Data came from immunoSEQ multiplex PCR; TCRdb stores just in-frame clones and leaves some out. Here the sample spans over 95,000 clones, roughly 80% being singletons. The CDR3 is made up of 15 amino acids. The V and J ends lost 4 bases and 6 bases respectively, with 18 bases between them. CDR1 and CDR2 (germline): SGDLS, YYNGEE. J is TRBJ2-3 and V is TRBV9; D possibly uses TRBD1 or TRBD2 (5 bases each). This receptor was identified in an adult with an advanced solid tumor such as melanoma, head and neck, liver or kidney cancer. The material sequenced was CD4+ or CD8+ T cells sorted from blood, taken in a trial of the OX40 agonist ivuxolimab. This CDR3 reads CASSTRVGPEDTQYF. CDR3 nucleotides: TGTGCCAGCAGCACCCGGGTGGGACCTGAGGATACGCAGTATTTT.